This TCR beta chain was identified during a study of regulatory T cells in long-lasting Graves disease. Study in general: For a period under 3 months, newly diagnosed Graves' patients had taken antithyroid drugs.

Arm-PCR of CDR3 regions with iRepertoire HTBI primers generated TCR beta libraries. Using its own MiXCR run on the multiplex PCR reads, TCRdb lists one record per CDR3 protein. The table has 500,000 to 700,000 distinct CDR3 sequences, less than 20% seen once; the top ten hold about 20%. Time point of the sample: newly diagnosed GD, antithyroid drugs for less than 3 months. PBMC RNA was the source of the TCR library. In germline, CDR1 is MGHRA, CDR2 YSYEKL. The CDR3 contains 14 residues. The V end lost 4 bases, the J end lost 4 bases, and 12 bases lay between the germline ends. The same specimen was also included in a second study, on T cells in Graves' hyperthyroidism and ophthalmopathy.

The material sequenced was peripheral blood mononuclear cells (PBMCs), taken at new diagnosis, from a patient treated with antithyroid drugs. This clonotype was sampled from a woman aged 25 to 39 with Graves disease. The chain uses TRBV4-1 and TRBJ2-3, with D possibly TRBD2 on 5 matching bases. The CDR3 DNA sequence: TGCGCCAGCAGCCTCGTAGGAGGTTCAGATACGCAGTATTTT. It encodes CASSLVGGSDTQYF.